Below are 20 T cell receptor beta chains sequenced from a single sample in a study of beta chain features in type 1 diabetes (dated by TCRdb to the late 2010s). Library preparation employed the immunoSEQ multiplex PCR assay. The High Capacity cDNA Reverse Transcription Kit was used to reverse transcribe all of the isolated RNA, meaning that expressed TCRB transcripts were what got sequenced. Entries here come from immuneACCESS through TCRdb and include only in-frame sequences with V and J called. Some clones fail to appear in such tables; in the studies checked, an unresolved V gene covers under half of the shortfall, and the cause of the remainder is unknown. This sample lists hundreds of thousands of clones; roughly 15% were detected once. Of the sample, 0.02% to 0.025% falls within the top ten clones. The sequenced sample was naive CD4+ T cells from blood. Explained via the paper, the cell subset or site label denotes: true naive CD4+ T cells. These receptors were obtained from a woman in her late teens or twenties in good health.

The table lists this clone with a few counts. The chain carries TRBV4-3 and TRBJ1-1; D unclear. With 0 bases removed from V and 5 bases from J, the gap between germline ends came to 10 bases. CDR3 length equals 14 residues. CDR1 LGHNA and CDR2 YSLEER come from the germline V gene. CDR3 bases: TGCGCCAGCAGCCAAGAGGCCGGGGAGACTGAAGCTTTCTTT. The encoded protein is CASSQEAGETEAFF.

This clone was detected a few times. The rearrangement links TRBV4-3 to TRBJ2-2; 8 bases are a match to TRBD1. The CDR3 runs 14 residues. Trimming at V came to 1 base and at J to 6 bases, leaving 1 base not matched to a gene. Germline CDR1 reads LGHNA; CDR2 reads YSLEER. CDR3 nucleotides: TGCGCCAGCAGCCAAGGGGACAGGTCCGGGGAGCTGTTTTTT. It codes for CASSQGDRSGELFF.

This clone was seen only a few times. V is TRBV9 and J is TRBJ1-2; the D is unclear. This CDR3 has 15 amino acids. Trimming removed 0 bases from V and 2 bases from J, with 11 bases in between. Germline V gene data show CDR1 as SGDLS and CDR2 as YYNGEE. In nucleotides, the CDR3 is TGTGCCAGCAGCGTAGGTCCGGGATCCAACTATGGCTACACCTTC. It translates to CASSVGPGSNYGYTF.

This clone was seen a handful of times. The chain combines TRBV6-1 with TRBJ2-2; D may be TRBD1 (5 bases). V gave up 7 bases and J gave up 0 bases, with 12 bases separating them. This CDR3 region has 15 residues. CDR1 and CDR2 (germline): MNHNS, SASEGT. The CDR3 loop reads CASTRQFANTGELFF. CDR3 DNA sequence: TGTGCCAGCACCCGACAGTTCGCGAACACCGGGGAGCTGTTTTTT.

This chain links TRBV6-5 with TRBJ2-5, with no clear D. The CDR3 sequence is 12 residues long. The germline V gene has CDR1 MNHEY and CDR2 SVGAGI. Between the trimmed V and J ends, which lost 7 bases and 4 bases, there was a span of 10 bases. The CDR3, as DNA: TGTGCCAGCACTGGCCGGAGAGAGACCCAGTACTTC. Its protein product is CASTGRRETQYF.

In its sample, this clone was seen a few times. The V call is TRBV6-5, the J call TRBJ1-3, with 8 bases lining up with TRBD1. This CDR3 is built from 15 residues. Germline-derived CDR1 and CDR2 are MNHEY and SVGAGI. J gave up 2 bases and V 5 bases, and 5 bases lay outside the gene matches. The CDR3 loop is CASSQDRGPGNTIYF. CDR3 DNA: TGTGCCAGCAGTCAAGACAGGGGACCTGGAAACACCATATATTTT.

The chain employs TRBV29-1 and TRBJ2-1; TRBD2 matches at 9 bases. V was pared by 6 bases and J by 4 bases, with 7 bases of the junction left unmatched. The length of the CDR3 is 14 residues. Germline V gene data show CDR1 as SQVTM and CDR2 as ANQGSEA. The CDR3 nucleotides are TGCAGCGTACCGCGGGGGGGGGAATACAATGAGCAGTTCTTC. Protein product: CSVPRGGEYNEQFF.

The gene calls are TRBV7-9 and TRBJ1-2; TRBD1 aligns across 12 bases. The junction had 10 bases not matched to a gene; V was cut back by 5 bases and J by 3 bases. The CDR3 runs 17 residues. Germline V gene sequence: CDR1 SEHNR, CDR2 FQNEAQ (reference sequence). DNA for the CDR3: TGTGCCAGCAGCCCCGGGACAGGGGGCGGGGGTGACTATGGCTACACCTTC. Translation gives CASSPGTGGGGDYGYTF.

J is TRBJ2-7 and V is TRBV28, with D maybe TRBD1 (6 bases). The CDR3 sequence is 13 residues long. V shed 5 bases and J shed 3 bases, with 11 bases lying between them. Germline CDR1 reads MDHEN; CDR2 reads SYDVKM. The CDR3 DNA is TGTGCCAGCAGTACACAGGGAGACTACGAGCAGTACTTC. Amino acids: CASSTQGDYEQYF.

This clone occurred a few times. V is TRBV5-1 and J is TRBJ2-2; 8 bases fit TRBD2. CDR3 length: 16 amino acids. CDR1 is SGHRS and CDR2 is YFSETQ in the germline V gene. The V segment lost 5 bases and the J segment 1 base; nucleotides outside the gene matches: 7. The CDR3 DNA follows: TGCGCCAGCAGTTTACGCACTAGCGGGAACACCGGGGAGCTGTTTTTT. It translates to CASSLRTSGNTGELFF.

This clone has more than one count but fewer than ten. The V and J genes are TRBV5-6 and TRBJ1-3; no clear D. The CDR3 has 16 residues. Germline values: CDR1 SGHDT, CDR2 YYEEEE. Trimming removed 1 base from V and 0 bases from J, with 11 bases in between. Here the CDR3 reads CASSLITGLSGNTIYF. Written as DNA, the CDR3 is TGTGCCAGCAGCTTGATTACGGGTCTCTCTGGAAACACCATATATTTT.

The chain combines TRBV20-1 with TRBJ1-1; no definite D call. Germline values: CDR1 DFQATT, CDR2 SNEGSKA (reference sequence). The V end lost 0 bases, the J end lost 10 bases, and 9 bases lay between the germline ends. The CDR3 covers 11 residues. The CDR3 here is CSARDNNGAFF. The CDR3 nucleotides are TGCAGTGCTAGAGATAATAATGGAGCTTTCTTT.

The chain links TRBV2 to TRBJ2-7; D is possibly TRBD2 (6 bases). The CDR3 has 13 residues. With 11 bases removed from V and 7 bases from J, the gap between germline ends came to 21 bases. Germline V gives CDR1 SNHLY, CDR2 FYNNEI. The CDR3 bases are TGTGCCGCACGGTCGGGGGATGTGAAGGAGCAGTACTTC. It is translated as CAARSGDVKEQYF. Full variable domain (remainder filled in from reference TRBV2 and TRBJ2-7): EPEVTQTPSHQVTQMGQEVILRCVPISNHLYFYWYRQILGQKVEFLVSFYNNEISEKSEIFDDQFSVERPDGSNFTLKIRSTKLEDSAMYFCAARSGDVKEQYFGPGTRLTVT.

The genes are TRBV5-6 and TRBJ2-7; maybe TRBD1 (6 bases). Trimming removed 4 bases from V and 5 bases from J, with 16 bases in between. Germline V gene data show CDR1 as SGHDT and CDR2 as YYEEEE. The CDR3 is made up of 14 amino acids. CDR3 bases: TGTGCCAGCAGCGACAGTACAGGGAACCACGAGCAGTACTTC. It yields the protein CASSDSTGNHEQYF.

This clone turned up a few times. This chain links TRBV25-1 with TRBJ1-2, with 9 bases matching TRBD1. Looked up from germline, CDR1 is MGHDK and CDR2 is SYGVNS. With V trimmed by 5 bases and J by 9 bases, 10 bases remained unmatched. The CDR3 length is 14 residues. CDR3 loop: CASSPEGQGISYTF. The CDR3, as DNA: TGTGCCAGCAGTCCCGAGGGACAGGGCATTAGCTACACCTTC.

The J gene is TRBJ1-1, the V gene TRBV29-1; D gene unclear. The CDR3 runs 12 residues. V gave up 3 bases and J gave up 5 bases, with 10 bases separating them. The germline gives CDR1 SQVTM, CDR2 ANQGSEA. The CDR3 nucleotides are TGCAGCGTTGAGACCGCAGAGACTGAAGCTTTCTTT. This codes for CSVETAETEAFF.

This chain uses TRBV28 with TRBJ2-5; possibly TRBD1 for D (5 bases). V was shortened by 1 base and J by 1 base, with 7 bases between the two germline ends. This CDR3 has 14 amino acids. Per the germline V gene, CDR1 is MDHEN and CDR2 is SYDVKM. The CDR3 nucleotides are TGTGCCAGCAGTTTATCCAGGGCCCAAGAGACCCAGTACTTC. It translates to CASSLSRAQETQYF.

The gene calls are TRBV5-6 and TRBJ2-7; TRBD2 might be the D (6 bases). V lost 3 bases and J lost 0, with 13 bases in between. The CDR3 runs 15 residues. Looked up from germline, CDR1 is SGHDT and CDR2 is YYEEEE. The CDR3 reads CASSWGLESSYEQYF. In nucleotides, the CDR3 is TGTGCCAGCAGCTGGGGACTCGAGAGCTCCTACGAGCAGTACTTC.

The chain employs TRBV19 and TRBJ1-1; the D gene is possibly TRBD1 (6 bases). The CDR3 loop spans 16 amino acids. Germline V gene data show CDR1 as LNHDA and CDR2 as SQIVND (reference sequence). V dropped 7 bases and J dropped 1 base, with 19 bases sitting between them. This chain's CDR3 is CASTSPRPGQNTEAFF. The DNA of the CDR3 is TGTGCCAGTACCTCACCAAGGCCGGGACAGAACACTGAAGCTTTCTTT.

The rearrangement joins TRBV18 to TRBJ2-1; 11 bases agree with TRBD2. This CDR3 is 16 amino acids long. V was clipped by 3 bases and J by 5 bases; unmatched bases: 6. CDR1 and CDR2 (germline): KGHSH, LQKENI. CDR3 loop: CASSPRGLAANNEQFF. The CDR3, as DNA: TGTGCCAGCTCACCCAGGGGACTAGCGGCCAACAATGAGCAGTTCTTC.